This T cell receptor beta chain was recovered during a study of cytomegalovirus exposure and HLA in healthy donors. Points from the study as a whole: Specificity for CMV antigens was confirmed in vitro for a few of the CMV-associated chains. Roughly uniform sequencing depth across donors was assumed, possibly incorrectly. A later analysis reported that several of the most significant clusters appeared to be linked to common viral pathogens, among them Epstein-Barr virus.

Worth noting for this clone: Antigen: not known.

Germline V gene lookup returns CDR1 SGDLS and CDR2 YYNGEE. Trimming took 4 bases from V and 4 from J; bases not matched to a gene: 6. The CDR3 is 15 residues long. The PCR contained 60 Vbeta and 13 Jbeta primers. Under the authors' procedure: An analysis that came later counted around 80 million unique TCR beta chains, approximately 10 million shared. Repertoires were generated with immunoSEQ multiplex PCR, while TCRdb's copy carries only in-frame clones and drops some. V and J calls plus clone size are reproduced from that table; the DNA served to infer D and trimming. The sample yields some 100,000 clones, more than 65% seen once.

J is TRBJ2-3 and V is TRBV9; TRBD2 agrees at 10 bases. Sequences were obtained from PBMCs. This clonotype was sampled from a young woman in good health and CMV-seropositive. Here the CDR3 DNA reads TGTGCCAGCAGCTCGGGACTAGCGAGAGCAGATACGCAGTATTTT. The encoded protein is CASSSGLARADTQYF.